The 4 T cell receptor beta chains below come from one sample, sequenced in a study of blood T cell repertoires in COVID-19. Libraries were prepared by immunoSEQ multiplex PCR; TCRdb keeps only in-frame clonotypes and omits some of them. The data show 130,000 or so clones, with roughly 84% seen just once and under 5% held by the top ten. The sample comprised PBMCs or T cells enriched from blood (not recorded which). The source is a woman in her twenties or thirties who had recovered from COVID-19.

The chain joins TRBV20-1 to TRBJ2-7; 7 nucleotides match TRBD2. This CDR3 comprises 15 residues. V was pared by 3 bases and J by 6 bases, with 14 bases of the junction left unmatched. The germline V gene encodes CDR1 DFQATT and CDR2 SNEGSKA (reference sequence). This CDR3 reads CSASRNLGGESEQYF. For the CDR3, the DNA is TGCAGTGCTAGTAGGAACCTTGGGGGGGAGAGCGAGCAGTACTTC.

V gene TRBV4-3 combines with J gene TRBJ1-4; D is ambiguous. The germline CDR1 and CDR2 sequences are LGHNA and YSLEER. Deletions cut 1 base from V and 9 bases from J, with 12 bases between. CDR3 length equals 14 residues. In nucleotides, the CDR3 is TGCGCCAGCAGCCAAGCTAAGGTTGGGCAAAAACTGTTTTTT. Its protein product is CASSQAKVGQKLFF.

This clone was counted a single time. The V gene is TRBV7-9, the J gene TRBJ2-4; 9 bases fit TRBD1. CDR1 and CDR2 (germline): SEHNR, FQNEAQ (reference sequence). This CDR3 region has 18 residues. J lost 3 bases, V lost 3 bases, and 12 bases had no gene match. The CDR3 is CASSFPSMDRGGKNIQYF. For the CDR3, the DNA is TGTGCCAGCAGCTTTCCCAGCATGGACAGGGGAGGCAAAAACATTCAGTACTTC.

This chain links TRBV15 with TRBJ2-3; TRBD2 aligns across 11 bases. With V trimmed by 1 base and J by 3 bases, 6 bases remained unmatched. Germline V gene sequence: CDR1 LNHNV, CDR2 YYDKDF (reference sequence). The CDR3 has 17 residues. The CDR3 here is CATSRVGTSGGTDTQYF. DNA of the CDR3: TGTGCCACCAGCAGAGTGGGGACTAGCGGTGGAACAGATACGCAGTATTTT.